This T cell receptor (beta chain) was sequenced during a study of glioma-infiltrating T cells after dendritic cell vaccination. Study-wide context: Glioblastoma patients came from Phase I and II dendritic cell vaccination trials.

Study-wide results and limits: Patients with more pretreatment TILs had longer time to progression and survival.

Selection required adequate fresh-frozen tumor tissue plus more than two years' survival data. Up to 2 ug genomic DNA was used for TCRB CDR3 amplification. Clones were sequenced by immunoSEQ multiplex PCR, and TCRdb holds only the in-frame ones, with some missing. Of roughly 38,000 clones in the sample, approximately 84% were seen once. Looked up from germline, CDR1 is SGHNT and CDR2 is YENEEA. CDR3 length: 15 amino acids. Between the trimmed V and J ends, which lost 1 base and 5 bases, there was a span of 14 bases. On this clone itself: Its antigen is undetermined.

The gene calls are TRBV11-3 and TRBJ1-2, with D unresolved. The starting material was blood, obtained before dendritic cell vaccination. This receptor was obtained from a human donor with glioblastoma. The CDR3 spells CASSLGRTDLYGYTF. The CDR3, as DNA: TGTGCCAGCAGCTTAGGTAGGACGGACTTATATGGCTACACCTTC.